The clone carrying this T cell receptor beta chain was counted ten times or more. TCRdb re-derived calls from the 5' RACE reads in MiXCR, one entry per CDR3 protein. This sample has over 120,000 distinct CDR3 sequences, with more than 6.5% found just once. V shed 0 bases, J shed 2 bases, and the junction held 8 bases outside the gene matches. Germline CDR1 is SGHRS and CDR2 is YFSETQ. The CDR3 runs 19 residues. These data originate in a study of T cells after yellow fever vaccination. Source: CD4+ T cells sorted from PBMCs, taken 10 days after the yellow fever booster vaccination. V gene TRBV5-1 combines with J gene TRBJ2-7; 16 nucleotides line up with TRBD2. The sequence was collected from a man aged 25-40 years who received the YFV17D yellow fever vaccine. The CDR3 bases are TGCGCCAGCAGCTTGGCAACCGGGACTAGCGGGAGGGCAACCTACGAGCAGTACTTC. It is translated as CASSLATGTSGRATYEQYF.